The clone carrying this T cell receptor beta chain was seen a single time. The sample is drawn from a study of blood T cell repertoires in COVID-19. Study overall: Specimens from acute and convalescent COVID-19 originated in the United States, Italy and Spain. The cDNA or gDNA used as material had been derived from T cells, B-cell-depleted T cells, or PBMCs.

TCRdb's copy holds only in-frame clones and misses some; the assay was immunoSEQ multiplex PCR. The table records some 130,000 clones, around nine tenths of them present only once. Germline V CDR1 and CDR2: SNHLY, FYNNEI. Trimming removed 4 bases from V and 7 bases from J; junction bases left unmatched: 5. The CDR3 extends over 15 amino acids. J is TRBJ2-3 and V is TRBV2, with TRBD2 matching over 13 bases. The sequenced material came from peripheral blood. This TCR came from a man aged 55 to 70 with active or convalescent COVID-19. The CDR3 loop reads CASSGTSGGPNTQYF. Written as DNA, the CDR3 is TGTGCCAGCAGTGGGACTAGCGGGGGCCCAAATACGCAGTATTTT.